These T cell receptor beta chains were read from a single sample in a study of CD8+CD57+ T cells in acquired aplastic anemia. TCRdb reprocessed the reads via MiXCR and lists one record per CDR3 protein. The sample has about 150,000 distinct CDR3 sequences; 52% are singletons. The specimen was sorted CD4+, CD8+, or CD8+CD57+ T cells (not recorded which) from PBMCs. These receptors came from a human donor with aplastic anemia. CDR3s include the opening cysteine and the closing phenylalanine or tryptophan. Each record gives: V gene, J gene, CDR3 protein.

V: TRBV29-1
J: TRBJ2-1
CDR3: CSVEREGSYNEQFF

V: TRBV7-9
J: TRBJ2-7
CDR3: CASSLGASGGYEQYF

V: TRBV19
J: TRBJ1-2
CDR3: CASRLDRVINYGYTF

V: TRBV25-1
J: TRBJ2-7
CDR3: CASSLQGGSYSYEQYF

V: TRBV29-1
J: TRBJ2-7
CDR3: CSVDTGEDEQYF

V: TRBV27
J: TRBJ2-1
CDR3: CASSLSVHNEQFF

V: TRBV7-6
J: TRBJ1-4
CDR3: CASSLDTLSTATNEKLFF

V: TRBV5-1
J: TRBJ2-5
CDR3: CASSFSGQGQETQYF

V: TRBV7-9
J: TRBJ2-3
CDR3: CASRSQNTDTQYF

V: TRBV25-1
J: TRBJ2-3
CDR3: CASSYTSVTDTQYF

V: TRBV5-5
J: TRBJ2-5
CDR3: CASSPGIQETQYF

V: TRBV4-3
J: TRBJ2-3
CDR3: CASSQDRGGGGNTQYF

V: TRBV29-1
J: TRBJ2-7
CDR3: CSVTRGVEQYF

V: TRBV7-9
J: TRBJ1-5
CDR3: CASSSLIGGSNQPQHF